This passage covers 29 T cell receptor beta chains from one sample sequenced in a study of blood T cell repertoires in COVID-19 (TCRdb year 2020). The method was the immunoSEQ multiplex PCR assay. Imported from immuneACCESS, the table was reduced by TCRdb to in-frame sequences with V and J called. These copies leave out some clones; in studies compared against another copy, an unresolved V gene accounts for under half, and the cause of the remainder is not known. The table for this sample lists about 520,000 clones; 70% to 90% of them were counted only once. The top ten hold roughly 3.2% of the sample. Material: peripheral blood. The receptors come from a human donor in a cohort sampled during active COVID-19.

The chain couples TRBV15 to TRBJ2-7, with D possibly being TRBD1 (5 bases). V lost 3 bases and J lost 5, with 11 bases in between. CDR3 length: 13 residues. Germline V CDR1 and CDR2: LNHNV, YYDKDF (reference sequence). CDR3 bases: TGTGCCACCAGCAGGGGTCAGGGTCACGAGCAGTACTTC. Translating it yields CATSRGQGHEQYF.

The genes are TRBV6-1 and TRBJ1-5; D unclear. Trimming stripped 1 base from V and 4 bases from J, with 5 bases between. The germline V gene has CDR1 MNHNS and CDR2 SASEGT. The CDR3 totals 13 residues. CDR3 DNA: TGTGCCAGCAGTGAAGTCAGGAATCAGCCCCAGCATTTT. It yields the protein CASSEVRNQPQHF.

The chain employs TRBV4-2 and TRBJ2-7; D unclear. This CDR3 is 15 amino acids long. V dropped 4 bases and J dropped 0 bases, with 13 bases sitting between them. Looked up from germline, CDR1 is LGHNA and CDR2 is YNFKEQ. The CDR3 nucleotides read TGTGCCAGCAGCCCAAGTCACGTTAGCTCCTACGAGCAGTACTTC. Encoded protein: CASSPSHVSSYEQYF.

This sequence joins TRBV4-3 and TRBJ2-7, with 7 bases lining up with TRBD1. With 2 bases clipped from V and 5 bases from J, the junction kept 6 bases outside the gene matches. Germline assignment: CDR1 LGHNA and CDR2 YSLEER. The CDR3 is made up of 14 amino acids. CDR3 in amino acids: CASSQRETGDEQYF. The CDR3, as DNA: TGCGCCAGCAGCCAACGTGAAACAGGGGACGAGCAGTACTTC.

This chain links TRBV3-1 (or the pseudogene TRBV3-2) with TRBJ1-4, with TRBD1 identical over 9 bases. Germline CDR1 reads LGHDT; CDR2 reads YNNKEL (reference sequence). V was pared by 5 bases and J by 7 bases, with 14 bases of the junction left unmatched. The CDR3 runs to 17 residues. For the CDR3, the DNA is TGTGCCAGCAGCTCCCAGACAGGGGGGGGGTTGCGTGAAAAACTGTTTTTT. As protein: CASSSQTGGGLREKLFF.

The V call is TRBV2, the J call TRBJ2-1; possible D gene TRBD1, 6 bases. CDR1 SNHLY and CDR2 FYNNEI come from the germline V gene. V lost 3 bases and J 6 bases, leaving 9 bases between the germline ends. The CDR3 runs to 13 residues. DNA of the CDR3: TGTGCCAGCAGTGATCAGGGGTTCAATGAGCAGTTCTTC. It encodes CASSDQGFNEQFF.

The chain couples TRBV10-3 to TRBJ2-5; 10 nucleotides align to TRBD1. The ends lost 4 bases at V and 3 bases at J; junction bases unmatched: 11. This CDR3 is 17 amino acids long. In germline, CDR1 is ENHRY, CDR2 SYGVKD. The CDR3: CAISVIFGTGAKETQYF. The CDR3 bases are TGTGCCATCAGTGTTATATTCGGGACAGGGGCAAAAGAGACCCAGTACTTC.

The sample holds a few counts of this clone. This chain links TRBV9 with TRBJ2-6; 11 bases align to TRBD2. CDR1 and CDR2 from the germline V gene are SGDLS and YYNGEE. V dropped 0 bases and J dropped 0; count of bases not matched to a gene: 2. The CDR3 runs to 18 residues. The CDR3 loop is CASSVDGTSGSGANVLTF. For the CDR3, the DNA is TGTGCCAGCAGCGTAGATGGGACTAGCGGCTCTGGGGCCAACGTCCTGACTTTC.

This clone was counted only a few times. The chain uses TRBV6-5 and TRBJ1-1; 7 positions match TRBD1. The CDR3 extends over 14 amino acids. V dropped 6 bases and J dropped 2; count of bases not matched to a gene: 6. The germline CDR1 and CDR2 sequences are MNHEY and SVGAGI. Here the CDR3 DNA reads TGTGCCAGCAGGAGTCCAGGGGGAAACACTGAAGCTTTCTTT. Encoded protein: CASRSPGGNTEAFF.

A remark on this clone: Additional DNA sequences in this sample encode the identical CDR3. The V and J genes are TRBV6-5 and TRBJ1-5; D perhaps matches TRBD1 (5 bases). CDR3 length: 15 residues. CDR1 and CDR2 (germline): MNHEY, SVGAGI. Trimming removed 0 bases at V and 1 base at J, with 7 bases between. CDR3: CASSYSAGSNQPQHF. The DNA for the CDR3 is TGTGCCAGCAGTTACTCGGCAGGGAGCAATCAGCCCCAGCATTTT.

The chain combines TRBV6-6 with TRBJ2-7, with 8 nucleotides matching TRBD1. The CDR3 loop spans 16 amino acids. J gave up 0 bases and V 5 bases, and 9 bases lay outside the gene matches. Germline loops: CDR1 MNHNY, CDR2 SVGAGI (reference sequence). The CDR3 coding sequence is TGTGCCAGCAGTCGAAGGACAGGGCAGATCTCCTACGAGCAGTACTTC. It yields the protein CASSRRTGQISYEQYF.

This clone was picked up a small number of times. The J gene is TRBJ2-5, the V gene TRBV24-1; D call uncertain. CDR3 length equals 13 residues. V shed 2 bases and J shed 5 bases, with 8 bases lying between them. Germline CDR1 is KGHDR and CDR2 is SFDVKD. CDR3 protein: CATSDSYSETQYF. The DNA for the CDR3 is TGTGCCACCAGTGATTCTTATTCGGAGACCCAGTACTTC.

The V call is TRBV29-1, the J call TRBJ2-3, with 12 bases aligning to TRBD2. This CDR3 contains 16 residues. Germline values: CDR1 SQVTM, CDR2 ANQGSEA. V dropped 2 bases and J dropped 5; count of bases not matched to a gene: 8. The DNA for the CDR3 is TGCAGCGTTGAAAGGGCTAGCGGGAGGGCCGTAGATACGCAGTATTTT. Its protein product is CSVERASGRAVDTQYF.

The chain couples TRBV6-1 to TRBJ1-3; 8 bases match TRBD1. The CDR3 covers 15 residues. V lost 3 bases to trimming and J lost 4 bases; unmatched junction nucleotides: 5. Per the germline V gene, CDR1 is MNHNS and CDR2 is SASEGT. In DNA form, the CDR3 reads TGTGCCAGCAGTGACAGACAGGGGTACGGAAACACCATATATTTT. It encodes CASSDRQGYGNTIYF.

The gene calls are TRBV18 and TRBJ1-2; 10 nucleotides match TRBD1. In germline, CDR1 is KGHSH, CDR2 LQKENI. The CDR3 consists of 17 residues. V trimming: 0 bases; J trimming: 8 bases; junction bases outside the gene matches: 12. CDR3 protein: CASSPPAGTGAQGGYTF. The CDR3 coding sequence is TGTGCCAGCTCACCACCGGCGGGGACAGGGGCTCAGGGGGGCTACACCTTC.

The chain joins TRBV4-3 to TRBJ1-3; D is uncertain. V lost 0 bases and J 0 bases, leaving 12 bases between the germline ends. CDR1 and CDR2 (germline): LGHNA, YSLEER. CDR3 length: 17 amino acids. CDR3 sequence: CASSQDPPVNSGNTIYF. CDR3 bases: TGCGCCAGCAGCCAAGATCCTCCAGTGAACTCTGGAAACACCATATATTTT.

The genes are TRBV9 and TRBJ2-1; 13 nucleotides align to TRBD2. The germline V gene has CDR1 SGDLS and CDR2 YYNGEE. V was clipped by 4 bases and J by 8 bases; unmatched bases: 3. The CDR3 is 14 residues long. Here the CDR3 DNA reads TGTGCCAGCAGCCGACTAGCGGGGGGTGATGAGCAGTTCTTC. Its protein is CASSRLAGGDEQFF.

The gene calls are TRBV5-1 and TRBJ2-7, with D possibly TRBD2 on 5 matching bases. The germline V and J ends were trimmed by 6 bases and 2 bases, with 15 bases remaining between them. This CDR3 spans 14 amino acids. Germline V lookup: CDR1 SGHRS, CDR2 YFSETQ. The CDR3 DNA reads as TGCGCCAGCACCGAGGGTGACGTCCCCTACGAGCAGTACTTC. This codes for CASTEGDVPYEQYF.

This clone was found once. The J gene is TRBJ1-4, the V gene TRBV6-5; D gene ambiguous. The germline V gene has CDR1 MNHEY and CDR2 SVGAGI. The CDR3 is 13 amino acids. V was clipped by 6 bases and J by 6 bases, with 11 bases between them. The CDR3 region is CASRGSEDEKLFF. The CDR3 coding sequence is TGTGCCAGCAGGGGTAGCGAGGATGAAAAACTGTTTTTT.

The chain combines TRBV30 with TRBJ1-1; 9 positions match TRBD1. The CDR3 covers 13 residues. Germline V lookup: CDR1 GTSNPN, CDR2 SVGIG (reference sequence). The V segment lost 3 bases and the J segment 7 bases; nucleotides outside the gene matches: 6. CDR3 nucleotide sequence: TGTGCCTGGAGAACAGGGGGCTTCAATGAAGCTTTCTTT. As protein: CAWRTGGFNEAFF.

This clone was counted a single time. One end of the junction is discordant with germline, which a read error may explain. For the CDR3, the DNA is TGTGCTAGCAGCACCGATCTTCTACAGGGGGCGGCAGGTGAGCAGTTCTTC. Translated: CASSTDLLQGAAGEQFF. The chain couples TRBV7-7 to TRBJ2-1, with 9 bases fitting TRBD1. The CDR3 contains 17 residues. Germline V lookup: CDR1 SSHAT, CDR2 FNYEAQ (reference sequence). The complete variable domain, with remaining parts taken from reference TRBV7-7 and TRBJ2-1, reads GAGVSQSPRYKVTKRGQDVTLRCDPISSHATLYWYQQALGQGPEFLTYFNYEAQPDKSGLPSDRFSAERPEGSISTLTIQRTEQRDSAMYRCASSTDLLQGAAGEQFFGPGTRLTVL.

The chain carries TRBV7-2 and TRBJ2-3; D is possibly TRBD2 (6 bases). V dropped 2 bases and J dropped 5 bases, with 23 bases sitting between them. The CDR3 is 18 amino acids. Germline V lookup: CDR1 SGHTA, CDR2 FQGNSA. Written as DNA, the CDR3 is TGTGCCAGCAGCTTACGGGGACTCGTTCTTGGAAGAGGAGATACGCAGTATTTT. It specifies CASSLRGLVLGRGDTQYF.

This sequence joins TRBV10-3 and TRBJ2-2, with 8 bases identical to TRBD1. The CDR3 length is 13 residues. The germline V gene encodes CDR1 ENHRY and CDR2 SYGVKD. V trimming: 5 bases; J trimming: 8 bases; junction bases outside the gene matches: 4. The CDR3 nucleotides are TGTGCCATCAGTTCACAGGGGGAGGGGGAGCTGTTTTTT. This translates into CAISSQGEGELFF.

This clone was seen a handful of times. The CDR3 nucleotides read TGTGCCAGCAGCTTAGACGAGACTAGCGGAGAGACCCAGTACTTC. Encoded protein: CASSLDETSGETQYF. This rearrangement joins TRBV7-6 to TRBJ2-5, with 9 bases fitting TRBD2. From germline, CDR1 is SGHVS and CDR2 FNYEAQ. The J segment lost 4 bases and the V segment lost 1 base, leaving 4 bases of the junction unmatched. This CDR3 is built from 15 residues.

The chain employs TRBV2 and TRBJ1-5, with D possibly being TRBD1 (5 bases). Per germline, CDR1 SNHLY and CDR2 FYNNEI. Trimming took off 1 base at V and 2 bases at J, with 9 bases between the two ends. The CDR3 spans 15 residues. CDR3 protein: CASSEEAGRNQPQHF. The CDR3 nucleotides are TGTGCCAGCAGTGAAGAGGCAGGGCGCAATCAGCCCCAGCATTTT.

The chain recombines TRBV7-2 with TRBJ1-5; the D is unclear. The germline V gene has CDR1 SGHTA and CDR2 FQGNSA. The CDR3 is made up of 12 amino acids. Trimming pared 5 bases from V and 4 bases from J, leaving 6 bases between. The CDR3 DNA follows: TGTGCCAGCAGCGAGCCGAATCAGCCCCAGCATTTT. Encoded protein: CASSEPNQPQHF. The entire variable domain, with the rest obtained from reference TRBV7-2 and TRBJ1-5, is as follows: GAGVSQSPSNKVTEKGKDVELRCDPISGHTALYWYRQSLGQGLEFLIYFQGNSAPDKSGLPSDRFSAERTGGSVSTLTIQRTQQEDSAVYLCASSEPNQPQHFGDGTRLSIL.

The chain employs TRBV11-2 and TRBJ2-1; tentatively, D is TRBD1 (5 bases). Trimming shortened V by 1 base and J by 10 bases, and 8 bases separated the two germline ends. CDR1 is SGHAT, CDR2 FQNNGV, per germline. This CDR3 has 12 residues. This CDR3 reads CASSLVGAEQFF. The CDR3 coding sequence is TGTGCCAGCAGCTTAGTAGGGGCCGAGCAGTTCTTC.

This clone was seen more than once but under ten times. The chain uses TRBV7-9 and TRBJ1-1; D not certain. The CDR3 runs 11 residues. The germline CDR1 and CDR2 sequences are SEHNR and FQNEAQ (reference sequence). Trimming took off 5 bases at V and 7 bases at J, with 8 bases between the two ends. For the CDR3, the DNA is TGTGCCAGCAGCCCCTCCAGTGAAGCTTTCTTT. Protein sequence: CASSPSSEAFF.

The rearrangement links TRBV10-3 to TRBJ1-1, with a tentative D call TRBD1 (5 bases). The V gene lost 3 bases and the J gene lost 4 bases, with 15 bases spanning the gap. Per the germline V gene, CDR1 is ENHRY and CDR2 is SYGVKD. This CDR3 is built from 15 residues. The CDR3 DNA reads as TGTGCCATCAGTGACCGGAGGGGCGCGAGCACTGAAGCTTTCTTT. This gives the protein CAISDRRGASTEAFF.